These 2 T cell receptor beta chains originate from one sample sequenced in a study of tumor-infiltrating lymphocytes in primary liver carcinoma. Unsorted bulk tissue of about 20-32 mg yielded co-extracted RNA and DNA. A primer matching the constant region was used to make TCR beta cDNA from approximately 0.45 ug of total RNA. A slightly modified ARM-PCR protocol with three nested multiplex PCR rounds produced these TCR beta libraries. Running around 9 cycles apiece, the first two PCR rounds relied on TRBV1-TRBV30 forward primers together with a C-beta reverse primer. TCRdb re-derived calls from the multiplex PCR reads in MiXCR, one entry per CDR3 protein. The sample lists 84,000 or so distinct CDR3 sequences; 72% were seen once. The sample taken for sequencing was liver tumor tissue from sampling region 1. The subset denotes: tumor region T1, superior pole. The receptors originated from a man in his forties with primary liver carcinoma and hepatitis B virus infection.

On this clonotype itself: One end of the junction does not line up with germline, which may come from a read error. This chain links TRBV11-2 with TRBJ2-5; 7 nucleotides match TRBD1. The CDR3 contains 15 residues. Germline CDR1 and CDR2: SGHAT and FQNNGV. CDR3 sequence (DNA): TGTGACAGCAGCTTGTTTCAGGGGGTACCGGAGACCCAGTACTTC. This translates into CDSSLFQGVPETQYF.

A single count supports this clonotype. The rearrangement joins TRBV11-2 to TRBJ1-1; 7 positions agree with TRBD1. The CDR3 is made up of 17 amino acids. The germline V gene has CDR1 SGHAT and CDR2 FQNNGV. CDR3 nucleotide sequence: TGTATCAGCAGCGGAATGGGGGGACAGTGGTTCGGCACTGAAGCTTTCTTT. It is translated as CISSGMGGQWFGTEAFF.